The clone carrying this TCR beta chain has just a few counts. Its specificity is not known. These data originate in a study of T-cell memory formation after mild COVID-19. Across the study: TCR clusters mostly belonged to single donors. Study-level results: Proof of SARS-CoV-2 specificity was absent for the second-wave clones that crested on day 37.

Each CDR3 protein gets one entry after TCRdb re-called the 5' RACE reads with MiXCR. The sample has around 45,000 distinct CDR3 sequences; approximately 9.6% are singletons. The CDR3 consists of 11 residues. Trimming removed 4 bases at V and 5 bases at J, with 6 bases between. Germline V gene lookup returns CDR1 ENHRY and CDR2 SYGVKD. V usage is TRBV10-3 and J usage is TRBJ2-7; TRBD2 is a possible D gene (5 bases). This sequence originates from an adult woman who had mild COVID-19 (a few samples of this study predate the infection). Cell type and time point are not known. The source material was PBMCs or a T cell subset sorted from them (not recorded which). For the CDR3, the DNA is TGTGCCATCAGTGCCGGGAACGAGCAGTACTTC. Protein product: CAISAGNEQYF.